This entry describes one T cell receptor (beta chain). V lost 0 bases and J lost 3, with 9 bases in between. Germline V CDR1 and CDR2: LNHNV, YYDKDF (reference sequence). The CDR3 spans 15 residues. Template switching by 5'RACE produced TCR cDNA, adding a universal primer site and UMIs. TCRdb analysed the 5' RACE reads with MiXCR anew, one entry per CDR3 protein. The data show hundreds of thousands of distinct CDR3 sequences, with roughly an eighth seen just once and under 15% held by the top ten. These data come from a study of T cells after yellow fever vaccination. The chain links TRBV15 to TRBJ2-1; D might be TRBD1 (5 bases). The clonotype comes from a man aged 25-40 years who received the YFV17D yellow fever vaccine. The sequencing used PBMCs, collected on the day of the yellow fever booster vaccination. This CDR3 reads CATSRDRQSYNEQFF. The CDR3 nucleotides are TGTGCCACCAGCAGAGATAGACAGAGCTACAATGAGCAGTTCTTC.